This TCR beta chain originates from a study of T cells in Graves' hyperthyroidism and ophthalmopathy. Hyperthyroidism patients were newly diagnosed, had disease duration under 2 months, and were aged 18 to 65 years. Concerning this clonotype: The junction does not match germline at one end; this may be a read error.

CDR3 length: 13 residues. Germline V gene lookup returns CDR1 SGHRS and CDR2 YFSETQ. Template material for amplifying TCR beta CDR3 regions consisted of RNA transcripts. The HTBI primer set served for first-round RT-PCR of the TCR CDR3. TCRdb called the multiplex PCR reads again in MiXCR, with one record for every CDR3 protein. The sample consists of roughly 400,000 distinct CDR3 sequences, approximately 25% of them appearing once. This clonotype was obtained from a man aged 50-59 years with Graves' hyperthyroidism. Sequencing was done on a sample of blood. This chain connects TRBV5-1 to TRBJ2-2; a possible D gene is TRBD1 (6 bases). CDR3 sequence: CASSLDSYGELFF. CDR3 in DNA: TGCGCCAGCAGTTTGGACAGTTACGGGGAGCTGTTTTTT.